A selection of T cell receptor beta chains follows, all from one sample in a study of cytomegalovirus exposure and HLA in healthy donors. Repertoires were generated with immunoSEQ multiplex PCR, while TCRdb's copy carries only in-frame clones and drops some. The sample carries roughly 81,000 clones, 65% to 80% recorded once. The sample taken for sequencing was PBMCs. All receptors come from a man younger than 45 in good health and CMV-seronegative. Each CDR3 is given with its conserved first and last residue. A D gene is named only where the DNA matches it firmly. The size of a clone is reported for some rows only, either as once, few or many, or as a class for expanded clones.

J | size | D | V | DNA | CDR3
TRBJ2-1 | - | TRBD1 | TRBV11-2 | TGTGCCAGCAGCCTCGGGGACAGCTCCTACAATGAGCAGTTCTTC | CASSLGDSSYNEQFF
TRBJ1-2 | once | - | TRBV5-6 | TGTGCCAGCAGCTTGCCACAGGGCGATGGCTACACCTTC | CASSLPQGDGYTF
TRBJ1-1 | - | TRBD1 | TRBV7-8 | TGTGCCAGCAGCTTACAGGGGGCGTACACTGAAGCTTTCTTT | CASSLQGAYTEAFF
TRBJ2-7 | few | - | TRBV7-9 | TGTGCCAGCAGCCCCCACTACGAGCAGTACTTC | CASSPHYEQYF
TRBJ2-3 | - | - | TRBV6-6 | TGTGCCAGCAGTCCCAGGGGAAGCACAGATACGCAGTATTTT | CASSPRGSTDTQYF
TRBJ1-5 | - | - | TRBV4-1 | TGCGCCAGCAGCCCCGGGGGGGTCTTGAGGGATCAGCCCCAGCATTTT | CASSPGGVLRDQPQHF
TRBJ2-3 | - | TRBD1 | TRBV7-3 | TGTGCCAGCAGCGCGGACAGGGGAGTAGATACGCAGTATTTT | CASSADRGVDTQYF
TRBJ2-7 | - | - | TRBV10-2 | TGCGCCAGCAGTGCCCTGAGCAACGAGCAGTACTTC | CASSALSNEQYF
TRBJ2-2 | - | - | TRBV29-1 | TGCAGCGTTGGGAGCACCGGGGAGCTGTTTTTT | CSVGSTGELFF
TRBJ1-6 | few | TRBD1 | TRBV18 | TGTGCCAGCTCATCGTCAGCGGGACAGGGAAATTCACCCCTCCACTTT | CASSSSAGQGNSPLHF
TRBJ2-7 | - | - | TRBV28 | TGTGCCACAACTCCCCCCATGTACTACGAGCAGTACTTC | CATTPPMYYEQYF
TRBJ2-7 | - | TRBD1 | TRBV12-5 | TGTGCTAGTGGTTCGGCCTGTACAGGGGCTAACTACGAGCAGTACTTC | CASGSACTGANYEQYF
TRBJ1-1 | - | - | TRBV6-6 | TGTGCCCGCAGTCCCACGTCCGACAGAGCGAACACTGAAGCTTTCTTT | CARSPTSDRANTEAFF
TRBJ1-4 | - | - | TRBV27 | TGTGCCAGCAGTAACACAGCTAATGAAAAACTGTTTTTT | CASSNTANEKLFF
TRBJ2-2 | once | - | TRBV9 | TGTGCCAGCAGCGTTATCCCCGGGGAGCTGTTTTTT | CASSVIPGELFF
TRBJ1-4 | - | - | TRBV6-5 | TGTGCCAGCAGTTACGGAGGAAAACTGTTTTTT | CASSYGGKLFF
TRBJ2-1 | - | TRBD2 | TRBV10-3 | TGTGCCATCAATCCTGGACTAGCGGGTCTCAATGAGCAGTTCTTC | CAINPGLAGLNEQFF
TRBJ1-5 | - | TRBD1 | TRBV28 | TGTGCCAGCAGTGAACAGGGGAACAATCAGCCCCAGCATTTT | CASSEQGNNQPQHF
TRBJ2-7 | - | - | TRBV5-1 | TGCGCCAGCAGTTCGCAGGGAGGCGAGCAGTACTTC | CASSSQGGEQYF
TRBJ2-7 | once | TRBD2 | TRBV19 | TGTCCCAGTAGTACTTCTCGGGGGGGCTCCTACGAGCAGTACTTC | CPSSTSRGGSYEQYF
TRBJ2-1 | - | TRBD2 | TRBV4-2 | TGTGCCAGCAGCCCGTGGACTAGCGGGGGGATCGATGAGCAGTTCTTC | CASSPWTSGGIDEQFF
TRBJ2-3 | - | - | TRBV6-5 | TGTGCCAGCAGTTCGGGACTTCATCGGCCTACGCAGTATTTT | CASSSGLHRPTQYF
TRBJ1-1 | - | - | TRBV5-1 | TGCGCCAGCAGCGGGGGGGGGCACGGGGAGTACACTGAAGCTTTCTTT | CASSGGGHGEYTEAFF
TRBJ1-5 | once | - | TRBV2 | TGTGCCAGCAGTGGAGAATATAGCAATCAGCCCCAGCATTTT | CASSGEYSNQPQHF
TRBJ2-2 | - | TRBD2 | TRBV15 | TGTGCCACCAGCAGGGGACTAGCGGGGCAACGAGGCGGGGAGCTGTTTTTT | CATSRGLAGQRGGELFF
TRBJ2-7 | - | - | TRBV5-1 | TGCGCCAGCAGCGATCCTTCTTCTGTCCGGTCCTCCTACGAGCAGTACTTC | CASSDPSSVRSSYEQYF
TRBJ1-5 | few | - | TRBV28 | TGTGCCAGCAGCCGCGGCCGGGGGAGGCCGGGCAATCAGCCCCAGCATTTT | CASSRGRGRPGNQPQHF
TRBJ1-4 | - | - | TRBV18 | TGTGCCAGCTCACCAGGTCGTGGCAGTGAAAAACTGTTTTTT | CASSPGRGSEKLFF
TRBJ1-3 | - | TRBD1 | TRBV27 | TGTGCCAGCAGTCCATATAAGGGGGCCCTGAACACCATATATTTT | CASSPYKGALNTIYF
TRBJ2-2 | - | - | TRBV21-1 | TGTGCCAGCAGCAAAGTACATAGCGGCCCTTTTTCGAACACCGGGGAGCTGTTTTTT | CASSKVHSGPFSNTGELFF
TRBJ2-1 | - | TRBD2 | TRBV2 | TGTGCCAGCAAGAACCGACTAGCGGGTAGCCATGAGCAGTTCTTC | CASKNRLAGSHEQFF
TRBJ1-1 | - | TRBD1 | TRBV5-1 | TGCGCCAGCAGGAATGGGACAGTCACTGAAGCTTTCTTT | CASRNGTVTEAFF
TRBJ2-5 | - | TRBD2 | TRBV7-9 | TGTGCCAGCAGCCCGGCGACTAGCGGGAGAGAGACCCAGTACTTC | CASSPATSGRETQYF
TRBJ1-2 | once | TRBD1 | TRBV6-1 | TGTGCCAGCAGTGAACCCCTACAGGGGGCTCGCTATGGCTACACCTTC | CASSEPLQGARYGYTF
TRBJ1-5 | - | TRBD1 | TRBV6-1 | TGTGCGACAGGGGATGGAAATCAGCCCCAGCATTTT | CATGDGNQPQHF
TRBJ1-2 | - | TRBD1 | TRBV29-1 | TGCAGCGTTGAAGAACAGGGGGGCGCTAACTATGGCTACACCTTC | CSVEEQGGANYGYTF
TRBJ2-1 | - | TRBD1 | TRBV15 | TGTGCCACCAGCGGGGAGGACAGGGGTGTTTGGAATGAGCAGTTCTTC | CATSGEDRGVWNEQFF
TRBJ1-2 | - | - | TRBV9 | TGTGCCAGCAGCAGAGATTATGGCTACACCTTC | CASSRDYGYTF
TRBJ2-3 | once | - | TRBV30 | TGTGCCTGGACGTCGGGGGCAGATACGCAGTATTTT | CAWTSGADTQYF
TRBJ1-1 | - | - | TRBV30 | TGTGCCTGGAGTAAGACCCGGGGTAGCACTGAAGCTTTCTTT | CAWSKTRGSTEAFF
TRBJ1-1 | - | - | TRBV4-1 | TGCGCCAGCAGCCAAGATCAGGGGACTGAAGCTTTCTTT | CASSQDQGTEAFF